Detailed here is one T cell receptor beta chain. The antigen is undetermined. This record comes from a study of post-analysis software for immune sequencing data. The germline V gene encodes CDR1 MNHEY and CDR2 SVGAGI. The CDR3 loop spans 14 amino acids. Trimming stripped 0 bases from V and 6 bases from J, with 9 bases between. Study conclusions and caveats: Comparison of patients with controls showed 4 to 6 TRBV segments more frequent in patients, TRBV5-6, TRBV5-1 and TRBV20-1 among them.

The authors incorporated unique molecular identifiers into the TCR beta cDNA libraries. TCRdb reanalysed the PCR reads using MiXCR and keeps one entry per CDR3 protein. In the table there are roughly 580,000 distinct CDR3 sequences, 40% to 50% of which are singletons. V gene TRBV6-5 combines with J gene TRBJ2-1; D uncertain. Material for sequencing was blood. The clonotype was recovered from a girl aged 10-17 years with multiple sclerosis. CDR3 nucleotide sequence: TGTGCCAGCAGTTACTCAGGCGAAGCCAATGAGCAGTTCTTC. Amino acid sequence: CASSYSGEANEQFF.